A selection of T cell receptor beta chains follows, all from one sample in a study of cytomegalovirus exposure and HLA in healthy donors. The repertoire was sequenced with immunoSEQ multiplex PCR; TCRdb's copy has only in-frame clones and lacks some. Altogether around 120,000 clones are present, approximately 15% being singletons, with the ten largest covering 1.9%. Input material: PBMCs. These receptor sequences come from a woman younger than 35 in good health and CMV-seronegative. CDR3s include the opening cysteine and the closing phenylalanine or tryptophan. The D gene is left open where the match is weak. Expanded clones get a size class; other rows say once, few or many, or leave the size out.

TRBJ1-5 TRBV13 14 . . TGTGCCAGCAGCTTGGGGGGTATCGGTCAGCCCCAGCATTTT CASSLGGIGQPQHF
TRBJ2-1 TRBV19 12 . . TGTGCCAGTAGTATAGATCTGAGTGAGCAGTTCTTC CASSIDLSEQFF
TRBJ2-7 TRBV7-9 16 . TRBD1 TGTGCCAGCAGCCGGTTAGGGCAGGGGGCAGTAGGCGAGCAGTACTTC CASSRLGQGAVGEQYF
TRBJ2-5 TRBV15 17 few . TGTGCCACCAGCAGAGATGACGGGAAAGAATCCCAAGAGACCCAGTACTTC CATSRDDGKESQETQYF
TRBJ1-4 TRBV19 14 . TRBD1 TGTGCCAGTAGTTTACAGGGGGATCTGGAAAAACTGTTTTTT CASSLQGDLEKLFF
TRBJ2-7 TRBV27 15 . . TGTGCCAGCAGTTTAGAGGGTTGGGGCTCCTACGAGCAGTACTTC CASSLEGWGSYEQYF
TRBJ2-3 TRBV7-7 13 . . TGTGCCAGCAGCCGGGACATCACAGATACGCAGTATTTT CASSRDITDTQYF
TRBJ2-5 TRBV9 14 few . TGTGCCAGCAGCGATGGGACATGGGGCGAGACCCAGTACTTC CASSDGTWGETQYF
TRBJ2-7 TRBV18 14 few TRBD1 TGTGCCAGCTCACCAAGGGACAGCACCTACGAGCAGTACTTC CASSPRDSTYEQYF
TRBJ2-7 TRBV6-5 14 few . TGTGCCAGCAGTTTAACAGGGAGCTCCTACGAGCAGTACTTC CASSLTGSSYEQYF
TRBJ2-6 TRBV2 16 few TRBD2 TGTGCCAGCAGTGAAGGGGGGGGTTCTGGGGCCAACGTCCTGACTTTC CASSEGGGSGANVLTF
TRBJ1-1 TRBV29-1 14 . . TGCAGCGTCACCCCTTTGGGGGGAGACACTGAAGCTTTCTTT CSVTPLGGDTEAFF
TRBJ1-2 TRBV6-6 13 . TRBD1 TGTGCCAGCAGTTCGGACAGGGTAAATGGCTACACCTTC CASSSDRVNGYTF
TRBJ1-1 TRBV6-1 13 . . TGTGCCAGAAGCGCGATACAGAACACTGAAGCTTTCTTT CARSAIQNTEAFF
TRBJ2-7 TRBV5-1 12 few TRBD1 TGCGCCAGCAGAACCACAGGGGACGAGCAGTACTTC CASRTTGDEQYF
TRBJ1-4 TRBV4-1 18 . . TGCGCCAGCAGCCAAGATGTTAACCCCTTAAAGTTGGAGGAAAAACTGTTTTTT CASSQDVNPLKLEEKLFF
TRBJ1-2 TRBV7-9 14 . . TGTGCCAGCAGCGCGTCGACAGCCAACTATGGCTACACCTTC CASSASTANYGYTF
TRBJ2-2 TRBV2 13 few . TGTGCCAGCATTCTAGTGGACACCGGGGAGCTGTTTTTT CASILVDTGELFF
TRBJ1-6 TRBV30 18 few . TGTGCCTGGAGTGTAGGGCCCCAGCGGAGCTCCTATAATTCACCCCTCCACTTT CAWSVGPQRSSYNSPLHF
TRBJ1-5 TRBV5-4 14 few . TGTGCCAGCAGCCGAGGCGGGGTTGGGCAGCCCCAGCATTTT CASSRGGVGQPQHF
TRBJ2-7 TRBV7-8 12 . TRBD2 TGTGCCACCGGCGGGGGACGCCACGAGCAGTACTTC CATGGGRHEQYF
TRBJ1-2 TRBV2 14 . . TGTGCCAGCAGATCCGGACAGACTTACTATGGTTACACCTTC CASRSGQTYYGYTF
TRBJ1-2 TRBV6-6 15 few TRBD1 TGTGCCAGCAGCCCAGGGGACAGGGCTAACTATGGCTACACCTTC CASSPGDRANYGYTF
TRBJ2-2 TRBV11-2 19 few TRBD2 TGTGCCAGCAGCGTCCCGGGACTAGCGGGAGGGCCGAGAACCGGGGAGCTGTTTTTT CASSVPGLAGGPRTGELFF
TRBJ2-5 TRBV7-2 15 few . TGTGCCAGCAGCTTCCTAGGCCGGGATGATGAGACCCAGTACTTC CASSFLGRDDETQYF
TRBJ1-2 TRBV13 15 few TRBD1 TGTGCCAGCAGCTCGATCGACAGGGGGGACTATGGCTACACCTTC CASSSIDRGDYGYTF
TRBJ1-4 TRBV27 13 . . TGTGCCAGCGGGCTCAGGGCCTTGGGAAAACTGTTTTTT CASGLRALGKLFF
TRBJ1-2 TRBV5-1 15 few . TGCGCCAGCAGCTTGGGGTCTGGGGGCCCCTTAGGCTACACCTTC CASSLGSGGPLGYTF
TRBJ1-1 TRBV28 14 few . TGTGCCTTCTCCCGCGGGGGGCAAGCCACTGAAGCTTTCTTT CAFSRGGQATEAFF
TRBJ1-4 TRBV19 14 . . TGTGCCAGTAGTTCAATAGAGAAAACTGAAAAACTGTTTTTT CASSSIEKTEKLFF
TRBJ2-1 TRBV5-1 13 few . TGCGCCAGCAGCTTGGGGCCCGGGAATGAGCAGTTCTTC CASSLGPGNEQFF
TRBJ1-2 TRBV21-1 17 few . TGTGCCAGCAGCTGTCCCGGGACAGGGAGGGGTAACTATGGCTACACCTTC CASSCPGTGRGNYGYTF
TRBJ1-2 TRBV10-3 14 few . TGTGCCATCAGTGAGCTCACCCAAGGGGATGGCTACACCTTC CAISELTQGDGYTF
TRBJ1-1 TRBV19 14 many . TGTGCCAGTAGTATTGAAGGGGTGGGTACTGAAGCTTTCTTT CASSIEGVGTEAFF
TRBJ1-2 TRBV27 15 few . TGTGCCAGCAGCCGGGGGGACGGAGCTATCTATGGCTACACCTTC CASSRGDGAIYGYTF
TRBJ2-7 TRBV7-2 18 . TRBD2 TGTGCCAGCAGCACGACTAGCGGGAGGCGAGGGATGGGGTACGAGCAGTACTTC CASSTTSGRRGMGYEQYF
TRBJ2-2 TRBV9 11 few . TGTGCCAGCAGAGACCGGGACATGTTGTTTTTT CASRDRDMLFF
TRBJ2-7 TRBV10-2 14 . TRBD2 TGCGCCAGCAGAGGGGGACTAGCGTACTACGAGCAGTACTTC CASRGGLAYYEQYF
TRBJ1-6 TRBV11-2 15 few . TGTGCCAGCAGAATAGTGGGCAGCATCAATTCACCCCTCCACTTT CASRIVGSINSPLHF
TRBJ1-2 TRBV28 11 few TRBD1 TGTGCCAGCAGGACAGGGCGGTTCTACACCTTC CASRTGRFYTF
TRBJ2-7 TRBV6-1 14 . TRBD1 TGTGCCAGCAGGGTCCCGGGACAGGGAACGAGGCAGTACTTC CASRVPGQGTRQYF
TRBJ2-7 TRBV5-6 13 . . TGTGCCAGCAGCCCCCAAGGGGGCTACGAGCAGTACTTC CASSPQGGYEQYF
TRBJ1-3 TRBV28 15 few TRBD1 TGTGCCAGCACCGAGGACAGGTTCTCTGGAAACACCATATATTTT CASTEDRFSGNTIYF
TRBJ1-2 TRBV7-9 13 . . TGTGCCAGCAGCTCCACAGCCTACTATGGCTACACCTTC CASSSTAYYGYTF
TRBJ2-7 TRBV11-2 15 . . TGTGCCAGCAGCTTAGACAGGGCAGAAGGCTCCGAGCAGTACTTC CASSLDRAEGSEQYF
TRBJ1-2 TRBV19 13 . TRBD1 TGTGCCAGTAGTTCCAAGGGGGACAGGCTCTACACCTTC CASSSKGDRLYTF
TRBJ2-3 TRBV5-1 14 few . TGCGCCAGCAGCTACGGGGTTGGCACAGATACGCAGTATTTT CASSYGVGTDTQYF
TRBJ1-1 TRBV25-1 13 . . TGTGCCAGCAGTGTTGGCAAGAACACTGAAGCTTTCTTT CASSVGKNTEAFF
TRBJ2-1 TRBV30 15 few . TGTGCCTGGAGTGACGGGTTTAGCTCCTACAATGAGCAGTTCTTC CAWSDGFSSYNEQFF
TRBJ1-1 TRBV5-1 14 few TRBD1 TGCGCCAGCAGCGCCCGGGACAGGGGCTATGAAGCTTTCTTT CASSARDRGYEAFF
TRBJ2-7 TRBV7-9 12 . . TGTGCCAGCAGCAACGGAGCCTACGAGCAGTACTTC CASSNGAYEQYF